This record concerns one T cell receptor (beta chain) sequence. Its target is unknown. These data are taken from a study of T cell responses to AZD1222 COVID-19 vaccine. The method was immunoSEQ multiplex PCR; TCRdb's version includes in-frame clones alone and lacks a portion of them. This sample has over 150,000 clones, with approximately 90% found just once. Study outcomes and limitations: Clonal diversity was possibly underestimated; the donors were predominantly white British and more often female. There were vaccine-associated CD4 TCRs across spike, dominant at 160-218 and 743-854.

V was cut by 3 bases and J by 2 bases, with 14 bases left in between. The CDR3 is made up of 15 amino acids. Looked up from germline, CDR1 is SGHAT and CDR2 is FQNNGV. This rearrangement joins TRBV11-2 to TRBJ2-7; the D gene is possibly TRBD1 (5 bases). The input for sequencing was peripheral blood, taken 28 days after the second AZD1222 dose. This TCR was sampled from an adult who received the AZD1222 COVID-19 vaccine. The DNA for the CDR3 is TGTGCCAGCAGCTTGACCCGGACAAGCGCCTACGAGCAGTACTTC. It codes for CASSLTRTSAYEQYF.